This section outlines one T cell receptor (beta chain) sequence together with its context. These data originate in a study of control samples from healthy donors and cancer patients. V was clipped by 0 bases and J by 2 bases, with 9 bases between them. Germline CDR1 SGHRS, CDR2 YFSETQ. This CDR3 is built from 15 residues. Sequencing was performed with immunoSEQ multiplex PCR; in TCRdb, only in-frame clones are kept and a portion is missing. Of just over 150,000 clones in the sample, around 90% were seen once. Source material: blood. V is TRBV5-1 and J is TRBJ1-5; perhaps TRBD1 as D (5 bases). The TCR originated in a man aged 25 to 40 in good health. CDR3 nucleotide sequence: TGCGCCAGCAGCTTGGGGGGCATAGGCAATCAGCCCCAGCATTTT. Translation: CASSLGGIGNQPQHF.